Following are 6 T cell receptor beta chains from one sample sequenced in a study of blood T cell repertoires in COVID-19. Assay used: immunoSEQ multiplex PCR; TCRdb lists only in-frame clones, some missing. The data show about 240,000 clones, roughly 86% seen once. Material for sequencing was peripheral blood. These receptors were taken from a woman in her twenties or thirties who had recovered from COVID-19.

The rearrangement joins TRBV6-5 to TRBJ2-7; TRBD1 aligns across 8 bases. Germline V lookup: CDR1 MNHEY, CDR2 SVGAGI. Trimming removed 6 bases from V and 3 bases from J; junction bases left unmatched: 7. This CDR3 contains 14 residues. CDR3 in DNA: TGTGCCAGCAGCCCGGACAGGGAGGTCTACGAGCAGTACTTC. Protein: CASSPDREVYEQYF.

With respect to this clone: Other DNA sequences in the same sample also yield this CDR3. The V call is TRBV15, the J call TRBJ2-5; 8 nucleotides agree with TRBD1. Unmatched junction bases numbered 8, after V lost 0 bases and J lost 5 bases. The CDR3 totals 16 residues. Germline-derived CDR1 and CDR2 are LNHNV and YYDKDF (reference sequence). Here the CDR3 reads CATSRDPGQGGETQYF. CDR3 nucleotides: TGTGCCACCAGCAGAGACCCCGGACAGGGCGGGGAGACCCAGTACTTC.

The chain couples TRBV9 to TRBJ1-4, with no clear D. The CDR3 runs 15 residues. Germline V gene lookup returns CDR1 SGDLS and CDR2 YYNGEE. V lost 4 bases and J lost 0, with 10 bases in between. The CDR3 nucleotides read TGTGCCAGCAGCCCCGCGGCAGCAACTAATGAAAAACTGTTTTTT. It encodes CASSPAAATNEKLFF.

The chain is built from TRBV7-2 and TRBJ2-7, with 7 positions matching TRBD1. This CDR3 spans 14 amino acids. Trimming took 3 bases from V and 2 from J; bases not matched to a gene: 4. CDR1 is SGHTA and CDR2 is FQGNSA in the germline V gene. For the CDR3, the DNA is TGTGCCAGCAGCTTGTCGCAGGGGGCCTACGAGCAGTACTTC. It is translated as CASSLSQGAYEQYF.

The V call is TRBV6-5, the J call TRBJ1-1; maybe TRBD1 (5 bases). V lost 0 bases and J 4 bases, leaving 12 bases between the germline ends. CDR3 length equals 15 residues. Germline V gives CDR1 MNHEY, CDR2 SVGAGI. For the CDR3, the DNA is TGTGCCAGCAGTTACTCCGGTCAGGGAGGCACTGAAGCTTTCTTT. This codes for CASSYSGQGGTEAFF.

The chain has TRBV29-1 and TRBJ2-7; 10 bases align to TRBD1. This CDR3 has 14 residues. Trimming cost V 6 bases and J 2 bases; bases outside gene matches: 7. CDR1 and CDR2 from the germline V gene are SQVTM and ANQGSEA. CDR3 sequence: CSVDAGTGAYEQYF. CDR3 nucleotide sequence: TGCAGCGTAGACGCCGGGACAGGGGCCTACGAGCAGTACTTC.